This T cell receptor (beta chain) was profiled in a study of OX40 agonist ivuxolimab in advanced cancers. Clones were sequenced by immunoSEQ multiplex PCR, and TCRdb holds only the in-frame ones, with some missing. The sample consists of about 54,000 clones, 60% to 80% of them appearing once. Germline V gives CDR1 SGHNT, CDR2 YENEEA. Trimming took 5 bases from V and 1 from J; bases not matched to a gene: 7. The CDR3 is 16 amino acids. This chain joins TRBV11-3 and TRBJ2-2; 7 nucleotides align to TRBD2. This clonotype was sampled from an adult with an advanced solid tumor such as melanoma, head and neck, liver or kidney cancer. Sequenced material: CD4+ or CD8+ T cells sorted from blood, taken in a trial of the OX40 agonist ivuxolimab. The CDR3 region is CASSRSWGGNTGELFF. The CDR3 DNA follows: TGTGCCAGCAGCCGTAGCTGGGGGGGGAACACCGGGGAGCTGTTTTTT.